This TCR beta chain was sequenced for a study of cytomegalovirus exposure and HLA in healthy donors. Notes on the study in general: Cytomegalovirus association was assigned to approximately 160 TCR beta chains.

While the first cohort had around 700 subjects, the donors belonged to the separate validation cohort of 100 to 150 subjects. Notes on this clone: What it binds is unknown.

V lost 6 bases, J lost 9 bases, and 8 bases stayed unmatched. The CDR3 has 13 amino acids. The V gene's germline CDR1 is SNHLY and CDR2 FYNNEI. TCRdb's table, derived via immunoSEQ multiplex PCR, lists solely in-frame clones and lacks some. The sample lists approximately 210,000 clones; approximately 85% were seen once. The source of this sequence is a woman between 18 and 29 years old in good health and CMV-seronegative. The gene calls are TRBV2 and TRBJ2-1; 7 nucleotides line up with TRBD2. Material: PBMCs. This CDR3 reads CASRMTSRGEQFF. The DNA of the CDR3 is TGTGCCAGCAGGATGACTAGCCGGGGTGAGCAGTTCTTC.